The next 12 T cell receptor beta chains were all read from a single sample in a study of OX40 agonist ivuxolimab in advanced cancers. Data came from immunoSEQ multiplex PCR; TCRdb stores just in-frame clones and leaves some out. The sample includes around 100,000 clones, around nine tenths of them seen just once. This specimen was CD4+ or CD8+ T cells sorted from blood, taken in a trial of the OX40 agonist ivuxolimab. The origin of the receptors is an adult with an advanced solid tumor such as melanoma, head and neck, liver or kidney cancer.

With regard to this clone: This sample includes further DNA sequences coding for the same CDR3. CDR3 residues: CASSLDGNSPLHF. CDR3 sequence (DNA): TGCGCCAGCAGCCTTGACGGGAATTCACCCCTCCACTTT. V and J are TRBV5-1 and TRBJ1-6; D unresolved. The length of the CDR3 is 13 residues. V was clipped by 4 bases and J by 7 bases, with 9 bases between them. The germline CDR1 and CDR2 sequences are SGHRS and YFSETQ.

This chain links TRBV11-3 with TRBJ2-2; possibly TRBD2 for D (6 bases). The germline V gene has CDR1 SGHNT and CDR2 YENEEA. The CDR3 runs to 13 residues. V lost 10 bases to trimming and J lost 6 bases, with 15 bases between them. The CDR3 spells CATSGRLSGELFF. The CDR3 nucleotides read TGTGCCACCTCGGGGAGGCTTTCCGGGGAGCTGTTTTTT.

The chain couples TRBV7-9 to TRBJ1-1, with D perhaps matching TRBD1 (6 bases). Looked up from germline, CDR1 is SEHNR and CDR2 is FQNEAQ (reference sequence). The length of the CDR3 is 14 residues. V was trimmed by 5 bases and J by 2 bases, leaving 12 bases between them. As DNA, the CDR3 is TGTGCCAGCAGCCGCACACAGGGTAACACTGAAGCTTTCTTT. It specifies CASSRTQGNTEAFF.

The gene calls are TRBV15 and TRBJ1-2, with 8 bases matching TRBD1. CDR1 LNHNV and CDR2 YYDKDF come from the germline V gene (reference sequence). The CDR3 spans 14 residues. After removal of 2 bases from V and 3 bases from J, the junction contained 2 bases not matched to a gene. The CDR3 nucleotides are TGTGCCACCAGCAGACAGGGGGCGGACTATGGCTACACCTTC. This gives the protein CATSRQGADYGYTF.

This chain links TRBV19 with TRBJ2-3; 9 bases align to TRBD1. V was pared by 7 bases and J by 6 bases, with 5 bases of the junction left unmatched. The CDR3 is made up of 13 amino acids. Germline values: CDR1 LNHDA, CDR2 SQIVND (reference sequence). The CDR3 is CASNRGRGDTQYF. In DNA, the CDR3 is TGTGCCAGTAACAGGGGGCGCGGGGATACGCAGTATTTT.

The chain combines TRBV5-1 with TRBJ1-4; tentative D call: TRBD1 (5 bases). Germline CDR1 SGHRS, CDR2 YFSETQ. Trimming removed 0 bases at V and 7 bases at J, with 16 bases between. This CDR3 comprises 16 residues. The chain's CDR3 is CASSLDASGAGEKLFF. The CDR3 DNA reads as TGCGCCAGCAGCTTGGATGCGAGTGGGGCGGGTGAAAAACTGTTTTTT.

This clone was observed a single time. This sequence joins TRBV4-2 and TRBJ2-5, with 15 bases identical to TRBD2. CDR1 is LGHNA and CDR2 is YNFKEQ in the germline V gene. J was trimmed by 7 bases and V by 3 bases; bases with no gene match: 3. This CDR3 region has 15 residues. DNA of the CDR3: TGTGCCAGCAGCCAGGGACTAGCGGGGGGATTGACCCAGTACTTC. Its protein is CASSQGLAGGLTQYF.

This clone has only a few counts. This chain links TRBV15 with TRBJ1-3; D unclear. This CDR3 contains 13 residues. Germline lookup yields CDR1 LNHNV and CDR2 YYDKDF (reference sequence). The V end lost 5 bases, the J end lost 2 bases, and 7 bases lay between the germline ends. CDR3 nucleotides: TGTGCCACCAGCGGGTCGGCTGGAAACACCATATATTTT. Encoded protein: CATSGSAGNTIYF.

This clone has just a few counts. The J gene is TRBJ2-7, the V gene TRBV18; weak D call: TRBD1 (6 bases). CDR1 KGHSH and CDR2 LQKENI come from the germline V gene. The CDR3 loop spans 12 amino acids. The V gene lost 5 bases and the J gene lost 6 bases, with 11 bases spanning the gap. CDR3 residues: CASSARGGEQYF. The CDR3 DNA sequence: TGTGCCAGCTCAGCTAGAGGGGGCGAGCAGTACTTC.

The V gene is TRBV25-1, the J gene TRBJ2-5, with a weak D call TRBD2 (6 bases). The CDR3 loop spans 16 amino acids. CDR1 MGHDK and CDR2 SYGVNS come from the germline V gene. The V end was cut by 7 bases, the J end by 2 bases, with 20 bases between. The CDR3 loop reads CASTPRGLQGQETQYF. For the CDR3, the DNA is TGTGCCAGCACCCCTCGGGGGTTGCAGGGACAAGAGACCCAGTACTTC. Based on the CDR3 plus reference TRBV25-1 and TRBJ2-5, the full variable domain is EADIYQTPRYLVIGTGKKITLECSQTMGHDKMYWYQQDPGMELHLIHYSYGVNSTEKGDLSSESTVSRIRTEHFPLTLESARPSHTSQYLCASTPRGLQGQETQYFGPGTRLLVL.

V gene TRBV19 combines with J gene TRBJ1-5; D is unclear. With 2 bases removed from V and 4 bases from J, the gap between germline ends came to 15 bases. CDR1 and CDR2 from the germline V gene are LNHDA and SQIVND (reference sequence). The CDR3 has 16 amino acids. The CDR3 DNA reads TGTGCCAGTAGTATACAGGCCGGAGGCGCAAATCAGCCCCAGCATTTT. Its translation is CASSIQAGGANQPQHF.

This sequence joins TRBV6-1 and TRBJ2-5, with 10 nucleotides matching TRBD2. V shed 2 bases, J shed 4 bases, and the junction held 4 bases outside the gene matches. Germline-derived CDR1 and CDR2 are MNHNS and SASEGT. The CDR3 covers 15 residues. CDR3 sequence reads: CASSEHGTSVETQYF. CDR3 nucleotides: TGTGCCAGCAGTGAACACGGGACTAGCGTAGAGACCCAGTACTTC.